This TCR beta chain comes out of a study of regulatory T cells in long-lasting Graves disease. The study, taken as a whole, reports: Few sampled subjects may have lowered accuracy.

Time point here: newly diagnosed GD, antithyroid drugs for less than 3 months. Extracted RNA from PBMCs served as the source of the TCR library. Both iRepertoire HTBI primers and Arm-PCR of CDR3 regions were used to build the TCR beta libraries. TCRdb independently ran MiXCR on the multiplex PCR reads; one entry per CDR3 protein. Among 450,000 to 600,000 distinct CDR3 sequences listed, around 15% were seen once. CDR1 is SGHRS, CDR2 YFSETQ, per germline. This CDR3 has 16 amino acids. At least ten counts were recorded for this clonotype. Antigen: not known. At one boundary the junction diverges from the germline segment, which might be a read error. The sample was also linked to a second study, of T cells in Graves' hyperthyroidism and ophthalmopathy. That report notes: The TCR CDR3 was amplified in a first-round RT-PCR using the HTBI primer set. Ophthalmopathy was identified by the model a median about 6.8 months ahead of onset.

This clonotype was obtained from a man aged 35 to 55 with Graves disease. The sequencing here drew on peripheral blood mononuclear cells (PBMCs), taken at new diagnosis, from a patient treated with antithyroid drugs. This rearrangement joins TRBV5-1 to TRBJ2-3, with 8 bases identical to TRBD2. For the CDR3, the DNA is TGTGCCAGCAGCTTACATCCGGGACTAGGCACAGATACGCAGTATTTT. This encodes CASSLHPGLGTDTQYF.